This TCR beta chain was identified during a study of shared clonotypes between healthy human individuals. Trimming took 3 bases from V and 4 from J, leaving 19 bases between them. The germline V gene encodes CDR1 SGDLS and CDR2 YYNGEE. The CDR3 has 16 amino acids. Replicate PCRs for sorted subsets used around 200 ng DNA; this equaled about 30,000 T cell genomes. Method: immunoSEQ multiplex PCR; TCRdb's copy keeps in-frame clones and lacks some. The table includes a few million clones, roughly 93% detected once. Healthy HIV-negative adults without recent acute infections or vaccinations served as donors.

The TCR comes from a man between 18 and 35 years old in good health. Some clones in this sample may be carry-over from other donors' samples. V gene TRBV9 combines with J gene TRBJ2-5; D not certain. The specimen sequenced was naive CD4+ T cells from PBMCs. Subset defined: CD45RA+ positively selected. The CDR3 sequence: CASSAGLGTTRETQYF. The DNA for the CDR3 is TGTGCCAGCAGCGCGGGCCTTGGAACTACTCGAGAGACCCAGTACTTC.